These 24 T cell receptor beta chains came from one sample sequenced in a study of beta chain features in type 1 diabetes. The study reverse transcribed the entire isolated RNA, so it sequenced expressed TCRB transcripts. Libraries were prepared by immunoSEQ multiplex PCR; TCRdb keeps only in-frame clonotypes and omits some of them. The data hold around 350,000 clones, with around 13% observed a single time. Sequenced material: naive CD4+ T cells from blood. These receptors originate from a man between 18 and 29 years old in good health.

The sample holds a few counts of this clone. V and J are TRBV5-1 and TRBJ2-1; 10 nucleotides line up with TRBD2. After removal of 2 bases from V and 9 bases from J, the junction contained 8 bases not matched to a gene. CDR1 SGHRS and CDR2 YFSETQ come from the germline V gene. This CDR3 contains 15 residues. The CDR3 spells CASSLLAGSKLEQFF. Written as DNA, the CDR3 is TGCGCCAGCAGCTTACTAGCGGGATCTAAGCTTGAGCAGTTCTTC.

This clone has only a few counts. This chain links TRBV29-1 with TRBJ2-5, with D uncertain. Germline V gene lookup returns CDR1 SQVTM and CDR2 ANQGSEA. Trimming took off 4 bases at V and 2 bases at J, with 11 bases between the two ends. There are 13 residues in the CDR3. For the CDR3, the DNA is TGCAGCGTTGTGGCGGTTCAACAAGAGACCCAGTACTTC. This gives the protein CSVVAVQQETQYF.

The chain uses TRBV4-3 and TRBJ1-1, with 7 bases that match TRBD1. With 0 bases clipped from V and 10 bases from J, the junction kept 5 bases outside the gene matches. The length of the CDR3 is 13 residues. From germline, CDR1 is LGHNA and CDR2 YSLEER. CDR3 DNA sequence: TGCGCCAGCAGCCAAGATAGGGGGCAGGGAGCTTTCTTT. As protein: CASSQDRGQGAFF.

The V call is TRBV28, the J call TRBJ2-1; TRBD2 aligns across 11 bases. Looked up from germline, CDR1 is MDHEN and CDR2 is SYDVKM. The trim removed 7 bases at V and 9 bases at J, leaving 14 bases unmatched. The CDR3 loop spans 16 amino acids. DNA of the CDR3: TGTGCCAGCATTCCCACAGTCCTAGCGGGAGGAAGTGAGCAGTTCTTC. This gives the protein CASIPTVLAGGSEQFF.

In its sample, this clone was seen a few times. V usage is TRBV28 and J usage is TRBJ2-5; tentatively, D is TRBD1 (5 bases). The CDR3 is 14 amino acids. V was trimmed by 3 bases and J by 1 base, leaving 9 bases between them. CDR1 and CDR2 (germline): MDHEN, SYDVKM. CDR3 in amino acids: CASSLAGIQETQYF. CDR3 in DNA: TGTGCCAGCAGTTTGGCAGGGATCCAAGAGACCCAGTACTTC.

This clone was observed a few times. The genes are TRBV9 and TRBJ1-1, with D possibly TRBD1 on 5 matching bases. Germline values: CDR1 SGDLS, CDR2 YYNGEE. The CDR3 is 14 amino acids. V was pared by 4 bases and J by 3 bases, with 13 bases between. In nucleotides, the CDR3 is TGTGCCAGCAGCAGGTCAGGGTCGGACACTGAAGCTTTCTTT. As protein: CASSRSGSDTEAFF.

V is TRBV18 and J is TRBJ2-1; 10 bases line up with TRBD2. The CDR3 length is 14 residues. V trimming: 3 bases; J trimming: 12 bases; junction bases outside the gene matches: 8. Germline CDR1 reads KGHSH; CDR2 reads LQKENI. DNA for the CDR3: TGTGCCAGCTCACCCCGGACTAGCGGCCAGGGGCAGTTCTTC. It translates to CASSPRTSGQGQFF.

The chain is built from TRBV5-1 and TRBJ2-3; no definite D call. Germline values: CDR1 SGHRS, CDR2 YFSETQ. The V and J ends lost 0 bases and 0 bases respectively, with 11 bases between them. The CDR3 length is 16 residues. In DNA form, the CDR3 reads TGCGCCAGCAGCTTGGCGACTTTCTCTAGCACAGATACGCAGTATTTT. Amino acids: CASSLATFSSTDTQYF.

This clone was detected a few times. The chain joins TRBV7-8 to TRBJ2-2, with unresolved D. Trimming removed 2 bases from V and 4 bases from J, with 8 bases in between. Germline V lookup: CDR1 SGHVS, CDR2 FQNEAQ. The CDR3 is 14 amino acids. CDR3 bases: TGTGCCAGCAGCTTAAGAGTCTTCACCGGGGAGCTGTTTTTT. It is translated as CASSLRVFTGELFF.

This clone was observed a handful of times. This chain uses TRBV7-2 with TRBJ1-1; tentative D call: TRBD1 (5 bases). V lost 6 bases and J lost 1, with 12 bases in between. The CDR3 contains 14 residues. CDR1 is SGHTA and CDR2 is FQGNSA in the germline V gene. CDR3 protein: CASSNQGKNTEAFF. In DNA, the CDR3 is TGTGCCAGCAGTAACCAGGGTAAGAACACTGAAGCTTTCTTT. The full variable domain, completed using reference TRBV7-2 and TRBJ1-1, is GAGVSQSPSNKVTEKGKDVELRCDPISGHTALYWYRQSLGQGLEFLIYFQGNSAPDKSGLPSDRFSAERTGGSVSTLTIQRTQQEDSAVYLCASSNQGKNTEAFFGQGTRLTVV.

The V gene is TRBV28, the J gene TRBJ1-2; tentatively, D is TRBD1 (5 bases). Germline CDR1 reads MDHEN; CDR2 reads SYDVKM. Trimming cost V 5 bases and J 8 bases, with 9 bases left between them. The CDR3 is 11 residues long. In nucleotides, the CDR3 is TGTGCCAGCAGTCGAAGGGGAGGCTACACCTTC. This encodes CASSRRGGYTF.

This clone was counted between two and nine times. V is TRBV27 and J is TRBJ2-1, with 10 bases aligning to TRBD2. Germline CDR1 is MNHEY and CDR2 is SMNVEV (reference sequence). CDR3 length equals 15 residues. V shed 3 bases and J 6 bases; nucleotides not matched to a gene: 5. The CDR3 DNA sequence: TGTGCCAGCAGTTTGTTAGCGGGAGGCTTCAATGAGCAGTTCTTC. Its translation is CASSLLAGGFNEQFF.

CDR3 residues: CASSLFVGPNGAFF. The CDR3, as DNA: TGTGCCAGCAGTTTATTTGTAGGCCCCAACGGGGCTTTCTTT. The V gene is TRBV28, the J gene TRBJ1-1; no clear D gene. Germline lookup yields CDR1 MDHEN and CDR2 SYDVKM. The CDR3 runs 14 residues. The germline V and J ends were trimmed by 1 base and 11 bases, with 17 bases remaining between them.

The V and J genes are TRBV7-2 and TRBJ2-5, with D possibly matching TRBD1 (5 bases). Germline loops: CDR1 SGHTA, CDR2 FQGNSA. V was clipped by 1 base and J by 5 bases, with 11 bases between them. This CDR3 is 14 amino acids long. This CDR3 is CASSLGGLRETQYF. The DNA of the CDR3 is TGTGCCAGCAGCTTAGGGGGCCTTCGGGAGACCCAGTACTTC.

This clone was observed a handful of times. This chain joins TRBV23-1 and TRBJ2-2, with 9 bases aligning to TRBD2. TRBV23-1 is reported as an ORF; its role is uncertain. The V gene end was trimmed by 2 bases and the J gene end by 2 bases; junction bases not matched to a gene: 9. The CDR3 spans 18 residues. The CDR3 spells CASSQPPRAGGNTGELFF. DNA of the CDR3: TGCGCCAGCAGTCAACCTCCTCGAGCGGGGGGTAACACCGGGGAGCTGTTTTTT.

This clone was counted only a few times. The rearrangement joins TRBV7-3 to TRBJ2-3; the match to TRBD2 covers 9 bases. Losses at the gene ends were 5 bases for V and 0 bases for J; bases not matched to a gene: 3. The CDR3 length is 15 residues. Germline CDR1 is SGHTA and CDR2 is FQGTGA. The CDR3 loop reads CASSPSGTSTDTQYF. The CDR3 DNA reads as TGTGCCAGCAGCCCTAGCGGGACTAGCACAGATACGCAGTATTTT.

The chain uses TRBV5-1 and TRBJ2-7; D call uncertain. Between the trimmed V and J ends, which lost 0 bases and 3 bases, there was a span of 7 bases. The CDR3 is made up of 13 amino acids. CDR1 SGHRS and CDR2 YFSETQ come from the germline V gene. The CDR3 loop reads CASSLDGFYEQYF. The CDR3 DNA is TGCGCCAGCAGCTTGGACGGGTTCTACGAGCAGTACTTC.

This clone was counted only a few times. The chain combines TRBV7-2 with TRBJ2-5, with a tentative D call TRBD1 (5 bases). V gave up 5 bases and J gave up 2 bases, with 15 bases separating them. This CDR3 region has 15 residues. The germline V gene encodes CDR1 SGHTA and CDR2 FQGNSA. CDR3 amino acids: CASSRQGRYQETQYF. Here the CDR3 DNA reads TGTGCCAGCAGCCGGCAGGGCAGATATCAAGAGACCCAGTACTTC.

Only a few counts were recorded for this clone. This chain uses TRBV9 with TRBJ2-1; TRBD2 aligns across 8 bases. Germline V gene data show CDR1 as SGDLS and CDR2 as YYNGEE. CDR3 length equals 20 residues. The V segment lost 0 bases and the J segment 9 bases; nucleotides outside the gene matches: 23. CDR3 in amino acids: CASSVASSWVAGSPQGEQFF. CDR3 bases: TGTGCCAGCAGCGTAGCTTCTTCTTGGGTAGCGGGGTCCCCACAGGGTGAGCAGTTCTTC.

This clone came up a few times. The rearrangement joins TRBV29-1 to TRBJ1-1, with a possible D match to TRBD1 (6 bases). The CDR3 spans 14 residues. CDR1 is SQVTM, CDR2 ANQGSEA, per germline. Deletions cut 6 bases from V and 1 base from J, with 15 bases between. CDR3 sequence: CSVSPRTANTEAFF. The CDR3 coding sequence is TGCAGCGTCTCCCCCCGGACAGCGAACACTGAAGCTTTCTTT.

This clone was seen a handful of times. The chain has TRBV9 and TRBJ2-3; TRBD1 might be the D (5 bases). Germline CDR1 is SGDLS and CDR2 is YYNGEE. The CDR3 extends over 14 amino acids. Trimming removed 2 bases from V and 6 bases from J, with 13 bases in between. The DNA of the CDR3 is TGTGCCAGCAGCGTCAGGGCCTTTCGGGATACGCAGTATTTT. This sequence encodes CASSVRAFRDTQYF.

The chain carries TRBV7-2 and TRBJ1-2; D perhaps matches TRBD1 (5 bases). The CDR3 is made up of 14 amino acids. V was pared by 5 bases and J by 5 bases, with 15 bases between. Germline loops: CDR1 SGHTA, CDR2 FQGNSA. The DNA for the CDR3 is TGTGCCAGCAGCCGCGGAGGGGCTGGGTATGGCTACACCTTC. Translation gives CASSRGGAGYGYTF.

This clone has more than one count but fewer than ten. CDR3 amino acids: CASSFRLNNQPQHF. The CDR3 nucleotides are TGTGCCAGCAGCTTTAGACTGAACAATCAGCCCCAGCATTTT. The genes are TRBV7-2 and TRBJ1-5; D is ambiguous. The CDR3 extends over 14 amino acids. CDR1 is SGHTA and CDR2 is FQGNSA in the germline V gene. V was cut by 3 bases and J by 3 bases, with 9 bases left in between.

This clone was seen a few times. The chain recombines TRBV15 with TRBJ2-1; the D gene is possibly TRBD2 (6 bases). Germline CDR1 is LNHNV and CDR2 is YYDKDF (reference sequence). V shed 0 bases and J shed 0 bases, with 15 bases lying between them. The CDR3 has 18 residues. The CDR3 protein is CATSRDPGGVTSYNEQFF. CDR3 nucleotide sequence: TGTGCCACCAGCAGAGATCCTGGCGGGGTGACCTCCTACAATGAGCAGTTCTTC.